The present T cell receptor beta chain was sequenced within a study of blood T cell repertoires in COVID-19 (dated by TCRdb to about 2020). Background on the whole study: Collaborator samples came from the United States, Italy and Spain and covered acute and convalescent phases of COVID-19. The material from the prospective study consisted of cDNA or gDNA derived from T cells, B-cell-depleted T cells, or PBMCs. Subjects who had been exposed to COVID-19, were actively infected with it, or had recovered from it provided the deeply sampled blood TCRbeta repertoires that made up the dataset. The repertoires were released in a freely available public database meant as a resource for research on the immune response to SARS-CoV-2. Samples were obtained from the ongoing ImmuneRACE study (first 160 participants) and from over a thousand subjects provided by 6 global collaborators. A de-identified subject ID, COVID-19 status, age in years and sex were almost always included in the sample metadata. Where available, HLA class I and class II types were taken from metadata supplied by the sample provider and were not determined by assay-based typing.

As to this clone: The antigen this receptor binds is unknown. Base-call qualities are not available, and no considerably larger clone is one nucleotide away.

Collaborating institutions collected whole blood in K2EDTA tubes following their own protocols. For TCRbeta analysis, collaborators shipped samples in one of three forms: frozen whole blood, isolated PBMCs, or DNA extracted from either of those sample types. The immunoSEQ Assay, a bias-controlled multiplex PCR, was used to amplify TCRbeta CDR3 regions from genomic DNA. The authors processed their data as follows. Within the assay, amplification of reference gene primers was used to estimate how many nucleated cells each sample contained. To quantify the absolute abundance of each unique TCRbeta CDR3 rearrangement, sequence reads were collapsed and filtered. For each sample, productive Simpson clonality was calculated as the square root of Simpson's diversity index across productive rearrangements. TCRdb provides this immuneACCESS table in a form limited to in-frame rearrangements. Some clones are lacking; in checked studies, under half of them reflect an unresolved V gene, and why the rest are absent is not known. The DNA gave D and trimming, while V, J and clone size come from that table. The sample data list 71,000 or so clones, and almost 85% of these were observed just once. The ten largest clones represent around 10% of the sample.

Per the germline V gene (reference sequence), LNHDA is the CDR1 and SQIVND is the CDR2. Its CDR3 holds 17 amino acids, cysteine through phenylalanine. Kept here is only the CDR3 DNA, which spans 51 bases and is read in frame from base 1. The germline V end is reduced by 5 bases and the J end by 0 bases; junction bases left unmatched: 9. The paper's findings and limits, for the study overall: The amount of clinical and demographic metadata varied by source and participant and was provided uncurated.

The material sequenced was peripheral blood. This receptor was taken from a man between 50 and 59 years old with acute or convalescent COVID-19. The chain links TRBV19 with TRBJ1-1, and 10 bases in between align with TRBD1. The CDR3 region reads CASSEAGTGVLNTEAFF. Here is the DNA: TGTGCCAGTAGTGAAGCCGGGACAGGGGTCCTGAACACTGAAGCTTTCTTT.